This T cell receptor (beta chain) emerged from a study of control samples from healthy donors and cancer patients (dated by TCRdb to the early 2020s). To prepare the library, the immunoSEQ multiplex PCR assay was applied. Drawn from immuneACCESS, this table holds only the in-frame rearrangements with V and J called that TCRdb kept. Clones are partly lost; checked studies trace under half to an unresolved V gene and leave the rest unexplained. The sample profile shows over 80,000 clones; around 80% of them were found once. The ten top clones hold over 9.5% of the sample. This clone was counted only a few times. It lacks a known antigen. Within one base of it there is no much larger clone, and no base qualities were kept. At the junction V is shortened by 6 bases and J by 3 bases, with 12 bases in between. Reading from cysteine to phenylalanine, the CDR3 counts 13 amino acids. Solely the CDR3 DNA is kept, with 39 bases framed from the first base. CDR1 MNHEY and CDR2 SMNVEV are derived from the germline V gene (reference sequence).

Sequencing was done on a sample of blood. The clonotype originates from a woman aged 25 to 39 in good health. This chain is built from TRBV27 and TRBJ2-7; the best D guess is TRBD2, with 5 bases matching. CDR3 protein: CASRGRRVYEQYF. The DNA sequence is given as TGTGCCAGCAGGGGGAGAAGGGTCTACGAGCAGTACTTC.